This entry lists 24 T cell receptor beta chains sequenced from one sample in a study of T-cell reconstitution after alpha-beta-depleted transplantation in children. Preparation of the TCRbeta library involved a method that used unique molecular identifiers. MiXCR, run by TCRdb on the PCR reads, gives a single entry per CDR3 protein. Counted here are roughly 500,000 distinct CDR3 sequences, approximately 29% occurring once; the ten biggest clones make up less than 2.5%. Material: PBMCs from the stem cell graft donor, obtained from the stem cell graft. All receptors derive from a human donor who donated a stem cell graft to a child with aplastic anemia.

This chain joins TRBV20-1 and TRBJ1-5; D might be TRBD1 (5 bases). Trimming removed 0 bases at V and 2 bases at J, with 8 bases between. CDR1 DFQATT and CDR2 SNEGSKA come from the germline V gene (reference sequence). The CDR3 length is 14 residues. The CDR3 coding sequence is TGCAGTGCTAGAGATAAACAGGGCAATCAGCCCCAGCATTTT. Translated: CSARDKQGNQPQHF.

The chain recombines TRBV20-1 with TRBJ2-1; a possible D gene is TRBD2 (7 bases). The CDR3 is made up of 14 amino acids. Germline V gives CDR1 DFQATT, CDR2 SNEGSKA (reference sequence). The CDR3, as DNA: TGCAGGCTGGTCTGGGGGGGCGCTTACAATGAGCAGTTCTTC. It translates to CRLVWGGAYNEQFF.

About this clonotype itself: This may come from a read error, since a much larger clone is one base off. The genes are TRBV10-3 and TRBJ1-3, with 7 bases identical to TRBD1. The CDR3 is 13 residues long. Germline CDR1 reads ENHRY; CDR2 reads SYGVKD. This CDR3 is CAISGQGGNTINF. For the CDR3, the DNA is TGTGCCATCAGTGGACAGGGAGGAAACACCATAAATTTT.

This clonotype has at least ten counts. This chain links TRBV6-4 with TRBJ2-3; D is perhaps TRBD2 (6 bases). The germline V gene has CDR1 MRHNA and CDR2 SNTAGT. There are 14 residues in the CDR3. The V gene lost 0 bases and the J gene lost 2 bases, with 6 bases spanning the gap. CDR3 residues: CASSDSRDTDTQYF. CDR3 in DNA: TGTGCCAGCAGTGACTCGCGGGACACAGATACGCAGTATTTT.

The chain is built from TRBV15 and TRBJ1-4, with TRBD1 identical over 7 bases. The ends lost 0 bases at V and 4 bases at J; junction bases unmatched: 5. This CDR3 comprises 16 residues. Germline V gene lookup returns CDR1 LNHNV and CDR2 YYDKDF (reference sequence). This CDR3 is CATSRDRDRINEKLFF. The CDR3 nucleotides read TGTGCCACCAGCAGAGACCGGGACAGAATTAATGAAAAACTGTTTTTT.

This clonotype appeared a few times. This sequence joins TRBV29-1 and TRBJ2-7; 7 bases are shared with TRBD1. Unmatched junction bases numbered 6, after V lost 5 bases and J lost 2 bases. Per germline, CDR1 SQVTM and CDR2 ANQGSEA. The CDR3 contains 13 residues. The chain's CDR3 is CSVQGVITYEQYF. CDR3 DNA: TGCAGCGTTCAGGGGGTTATCACCTACGAGCAGTACTTC.

The chain uses TRBV14 and TRBJ2-3; 7 bases fit TRBD2. Germline CDR1 reads SGHDN; CDR2 reads FVKESK. The junction had 10 bases not matched to a gene; V was cut back by 4 bases and J by 6 bases. This CDR3 is 15 amino acids long. The DNA for the CDR3 is TGTGCCAGCAGCCCCCCGGGACTAAGCTCCGATACGCAGTATTTT. It specifies CASSPPGLSSDTQYF.

This chain uses TRBV9 with TRBJ1-1; D gene ambiguous. The V and J ends lost 0 bases and 3 bases respectively, with 12 bases between them. This CDR3 has 15 amino acids. In germline, CDR1 is SGDLS, CDR2 YYNGEE. For the CDR3, the DNA is TGTGCCAGCAGCGTAGAGGCCCGTACAGACACTGAAGCTTTCTTT. This translates into CASSVEARTDTEAFF.

The chain is built from TRBV4-2 and TRBJ2-1; TRBD1 is a possible D gene (6 bases). Germline V gene data show CDR1 as LGHNA and CDR2 as YNFKEQ. The CDR3 is 15 residues long. Trimming took 0 bases from V and 10 from J, leaving 16 bases between them. CDR3 bases: TGTGCCAGCAGCCAAGATCTGAACGGACAGTCCGAGCAGTTCTTC. This codes for CASSQDLNGQSEQFF.

V is TRBV5-5 and J is TRBJ1-1, with D perhaps TRBD1 (5 bases). V lost 0 bases and J lost 8, with 17 bases in between. Germline assignment: CDR1 SGHKS and CDR2 YYEKEE (reference sequence). The CDR3 contains 15 residues. Here the CDR3 reads CASSLEAGARLEAFF. The CDR3, as DNA: TGTGCCAGCAGCTTGGAAGCCGGGGCTCGGTTAGAAGCTTTCTTT.

The chain joins TRBV21-1 to TRBJ2-7; the D call TRBD2 from the table was never checked on the DNA. TRBV21-1 is a known pseudogene. This CDR3 region has 19 residues. CDR3 DNA: TGTGCCAGCAGCAAAGGAGGGACTAGCGGGAGGCCGAGCTCCTACGAGCAGTACGTC. Residues: CASSKGGTSGRPSSYEQYV.

The rearrangement links TRBV28 to TRBJ2-2; D is unclear. Germline V gene data show CDR1 as MDHEN and CDR2 as SYDVKM. The CDR3 is 14 residues long. The ends were cut back, 9 bases at V and 5 bases at J, with 16 bases in the middle. CDR3 bases: TGTGCCAGTACCCTGCAGTTTATGACCGGGGAGCTGTTTTTT. Translated: CASTLQFMTGELFF. The complete variable domain, with remaining parts taken from reference TRBV28 and TRBJ2-2, reads DVKVTQSSRYLVKRTGEKVFLECVQDMDHENMFWYRQDPGLGLRLIYFSYDVKMKEKGDIPEGYSVSREKKERFSLILESASTNQTSMYLCASTLQFMTGELFFGEGSRLTVL.

This rearrangement joins TRBV7-2 to TRBJ1-1; 8 nucleotides line up with TRBD1. The trim removed 3 bases at V and 4 bases at J, leaving 7 bases unmatched. CDR1 SGHTA and CDR2 FQGNSA come from the germline V gene. The CDR3 sequence is 15 residues long. CDR3 in amino acids: CASSFRTGQGTEAFF. The CDR3 DNA sequence: TGTGCCAGCAGCTTCCGGACAGGGCAAGGCACTGAAGCTTTCTTT.

This clonotype has more than one count but fewer than ten. CDR3 loop: CASSLEGQRNYGYTF. The CDR3 DNA reads as TGTGCCAGCAGTCTTGAGGGACAGCGCAACTATGGCTACACCTTC. The chain carries TRBV27 and TRBJ1-2; 7 nucleotides agree with TRBD1. Unmatched junction bases numbered 8, after V lost 5 bases and J lost 2 bases. Germline CDR1 and CDR2: MNHEY and SMNVEV (reference sequence). The CDR3 has 15 residues.

The chain couples TRBV11-1 to TRBJ1-2, with D maybe TRBD1 (6 bases). This CDR3 has 14 amino acids. Trimming took off 0 bases at V and 4 bases at J, with 9 bases between the two ends. Germline CDR1 and CDR2: SGHAT and FQDESV (reference sequence). This chain's CDR3 is CASSLAGQIYGYTF. The CDR3 DNA sequence: TGTGCCAGCAGCTTAGCCGGACAGATCTATGGCTACACCTTC.

This clonotype was recorded a few times. This chain links TRBV20-1 with TRBJ2-1; no clear D gene. CDR1 and CDR2 from the germline V gene are DFQATT and SNEGSKA (reference sequence). This CDR3 is 12 amino acids long. V lost 3 bases to trimming and J lost 4 bases, with 7 bases between them. CDR3 sequence: CSARAIYNEQFF. CDR3 nucleotide sequence: TGCAGTGCTAGGGCTATTTACAATGAGCAGTTCTTC.

This clonotype was counted a few times. The J gene is TRBJ1-5, the V gene TRBV27; D is uncertain. The CDR3 loop spans 14 amino acids. V shed 1 base and J shed 4 bases, with 8 bases lying between them. Germline V gives CDR1 MNHEY, CDR2 SMNVEV (reference sequence). CDR3 nucleotides: TGTGCCAGCAGTTTATTGGGTGAAAATCAGCCCCAGCATTTT. Translated: CASSLLGENQPQHF.

This clonotype was seen a few times. V is TRBV16 and J is TRBJ2-5, with 10 bases fitting TRBD1. The V segment lost 3 bases and the J segment 0 bases; nucleotides outside the gene matches: 4. Germline lookup yields CDR1 KGHSY and CDR2 FQNENV. The CDR3 is 16 residues long. The CDR3 is CASSQGTGDNQETQYF. The CDR3, as DNA: TGTGCCAGCAGCCAGGGGACAGGGGACAACCAAGAGACCCAGTACTTC. The variable domain in full, with the rest retrieved from reference TRBV16 and TRBJ2-5, is GEEVAQTPKHLVRGEGQKAKLYCAPIKGHSYVFWYQQVLKNEFKFLISFQNENVFDETGMPKERFSAKCLPNSPCSLEIQATKLEDSAVYFCASSQGTGDNQETQYFGPGTRLLVL.

The V call is TRBV20-1, the J call TRBJ2-1; weak D call: TRBD1 (7 bases). Germline CDR1 reads DFQATT; CDR2 reads SNEGSKA (reference sequence). The CDR3 is made up of 15 amino acids. Trimming took off 3 bases at V and 0 bases at J, with 12 bases between the two ends. CDR3 amino acids: CSAREGANSYNEQFF. The DNA for the CDR3 is TGCAGTGCTAGGGAGGGGGCAAACTCCTACAATGAGCAGTTCTTC.

In this sample, this clonotype turned up a few times. The chain is built from TRBV29-1 and TRBJ2-5; D call uncertain. The ends were cut back, 2 bases at V and 2 bases at J, with 6 bases in the middle. The CDR3 extends over 12 amino acids. CDR1 SQVTM and CDR2 ANQGSEA come from the germline V gene. CDR3 nucleotide sequence: TGCAGCGTTGAACGTGGGCAAGAGACCCAGTACTTC. This translates into CSVERGQETQYF.

This clonotype was seen only a few times. V is TRBV10-3 and J is TRBJ2-1; 9 bases map to TRBD2. CDR1 and CDR2 from the germline V gene are ENHRY and SYGVKD. CDR3 length: 17 residues. V was clipped by 3 bases and J by 1 base; unmatched bases: 7. CDR3: CAISDRQAGGSYNEQFF. The DNA of the CDR3 is TGTGCCATCAGTGACCGCCAAGCGGGAGGTTCCTACAATGAGCAGTTCTTC.

The chain links TRBV5-1 to TRBJ1-2; D remains ambiguous. V shed 3 bases and J shed 3 bases, with 9 bases lying between them. Germline-derived CDR1 and CDR2 are SGHRS and YFSETQ. CDR3 length: 13 amino acids. The CDR3 spells CASSSDGDYGYTF. The DNA of the CDR3 is TGCGCCAGCAGCTCAGACGGGGACTATGGCTACACCTTC.

The rearrangement uses TRBV7-9 and TRBJ1-2; 7 bases align to TRBD1. Germline V gives CDR1 SEHNR, CDR2 FQNEAQ (reference sequence). The CDR3 spans 15 residues. The V and J ends lost 7 bases and 2 bases, in that order; junction bases with no gene match: 10. Here the CDR3 DNA reads TGTGCCAGCACCTCGGGGGACAGCTTAAACTATGGCTACACCTTC. Protein: CASTSGDSLNYGYTF.

V is TRBV27 and J is TRBJ1-2; 9 bases are shared with TRBD1. V was clipped by 1 base and J by 8 bases; unmatched bases: 14. The CDR3 runs to 17 residues. Germline assignment: CDR1 MNHEY and CDR2 SMNVEV (reference sequence). This CDR3 is CASSLYVLGQGDEGYTF. The CDR3 region has the DNA TGTGCCAGCAGTTTATATGTTTTGGGACAGGGCGACGAGGGCTACACCTTC.